Listed below are T cell receptor beta chains from one sample, sequenced in a study of CD8+ T cells in alopecia areata. TCRdb keeps only in-frame clones here, not all; method: immunoSEQ multiplex PCR. The sample lists around 100,000 clones, 56% occurring once. The material sequenced was CD4+ T cells sorted from blood, taken at week 24, from a patient treated with tofacitinib. The receptors shown here come from a human donor with alopecia areata. Both conserved end residues are trimmed from each CDR3. Only part of the rows carry a size: once, few, many, or a class if the clone is expanded.

clone_size v_call cdr3_aa
few TRBV6-5 ASSDRDMNTEAF
once TRBV7-3 ASSPLPGGVNGYT
- TRBV5-1 ASSPDQGQGQPQH
few TRBV11-3 ASSRSRELF
- TRBV30 AWDRGSSYNEQF
- TRBV29-1 SVKGEETQY
- TRBV9 ASSVLGGQETQY
few TRBV7-9 ASSRLAGEKTQY
- TRBV29-1 SVEVPRQTEAF
- TRBV5-1 ASSLGDGNQPQH
- TRBV6-6 ASSPDTPALH
few TRBV7-9 ASSPSTALQETQY
- TRBV10-3 AISNGTGAYGYT
- TRBV6-5 ASTKKGVRETQY
- TRBV7-7 ASSLGSGNTIY
few TRBV29-1 SVATSGGNEQF
- TRBV5-1 ASSALAGGESSYEQY
- TRBV5-1 ASSLRSGDEQY
few TRBV4-2 ASSQFSGGPSGELF
- TRBV5-6 ASANRIELF
- TRBV28 ASRLSDRRSYEQY
- TRBV5-1 ASSLGGQGTFYGYT
- TRBV7-6 ASSSRPQDTGELF
- TRBV30 AWTLGTTLPSSYEQY
few TRBV9 ASSVVSANTEAF
few TRBV27 ASSSGQNYGYT
- TRBV7-2 ASSRDRGETQY
few TRBV12-5 ASGSPSVQPQH
- TRBV29-1 SVTPRAGGTYEQY
- TRBV2 ASSRDRYSNQPQH
- TRBV7-6 ASSPYRDSDGYT
- TRBV5-1 ASRSGQGAGELF
many TRBV2 ASRPGTAKINTEAF
- TRBV2 ASSGTSGGPATTGELF
once TRBV29-1 SVGTSGGHAEAF
- TRBV5-1 ASSQGPTDTQY
- TRBV11-3 ASSSRQGQETQY
- TRBV18 ASSPGDWETQY
- TRBV11-2 ASTLTGGASSYNEQF
few TRBV7-2 ASSLGTGAGYT
- TRBV27 ASSLSGTDTQY
- TRBV5-1 ASGLGPSNDEQF
- TRBV28 ASGGRGGRAGELF
once TRBV10-3 AAGRGTDTQY
- TRBV4-1 ASSQSGTTTGELF
few TRBV7-9 ASSRTGGFYGYT
- TRBV6-5 ASITPTGPPEAF
- TRBV30 AWGQRDNQPQH
- TRBV2 ASSSQGVEAF
- TRBV5-6 ASSLDRVYYGYT
- TRBV19 ASSIRIAQGHTEAF
- TRBV4-1 ASSRNDGAGRKYEQY
- TRBV7-2 ASSYRTGGKGETQY
- TRBV29-1 SAREQRQTEAF